In this sample, the clone carrying this T cell receptor (beta chain) turned up once. The antigen is unknown. CDR1 is MNHEY and CDR2 is SMNVEV in the germline V gene (reference sequence). This CDR3 has 14 residues. The germline V and J ends were trimmed by 4 bases and 3 bases, with 10 bases remaining between them. The protocol was immunoSEQ multiplex PCR, while the TCRdb copy is restricted to in-frame clones and leaves out a portion. This table holds under 60,000 clones, approximately 90% found once. This sample was taken from a study of OX40 agonist ivuxolimab in advanced cancers. Background on the study: Of the patients, three showed partial responses, one with hepatocellular carcinoma and two with cutaneous melanoma. Study-wide results and limits: Several nonresponders also turned out to have low normalized T-cell clonal expansion. Researchers did not establish what antigens the expanded peripheral T cells target.

The sample here was CD4+ or CD8+ T cells sorted from blood, taken in a trial of the OX40 agonist ivuxolimab. The source of this sequence is an adult with an advanced solid tumor such as melanoma, head and neck, liver or kidney cancer. V gene TRBV27 combines with J gene TRBJ2-1; D unclear. The CDR3, as DNA: TGTGCCAGCAGTTCCAACCCGGACTACAATGAGCAGTTCTTC. Residues: CASSSNPDYNEQFF.